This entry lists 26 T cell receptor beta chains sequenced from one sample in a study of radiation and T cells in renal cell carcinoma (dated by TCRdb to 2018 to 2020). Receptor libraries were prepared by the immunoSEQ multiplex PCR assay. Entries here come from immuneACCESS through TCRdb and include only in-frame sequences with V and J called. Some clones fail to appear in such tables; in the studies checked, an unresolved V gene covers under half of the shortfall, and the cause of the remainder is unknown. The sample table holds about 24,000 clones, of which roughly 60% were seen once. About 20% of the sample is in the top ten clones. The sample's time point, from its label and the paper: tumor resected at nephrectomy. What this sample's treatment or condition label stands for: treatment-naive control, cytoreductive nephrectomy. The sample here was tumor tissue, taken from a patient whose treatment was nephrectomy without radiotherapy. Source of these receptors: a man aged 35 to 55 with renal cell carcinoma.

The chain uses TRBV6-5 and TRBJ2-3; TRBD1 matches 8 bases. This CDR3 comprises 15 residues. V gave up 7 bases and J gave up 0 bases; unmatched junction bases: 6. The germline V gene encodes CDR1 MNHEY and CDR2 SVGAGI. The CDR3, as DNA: TGTGCCAGCACCTACAGGGGGAGAAGCACAGATACGCAGTATTTT. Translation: CASTYRGRSTDTQYF.

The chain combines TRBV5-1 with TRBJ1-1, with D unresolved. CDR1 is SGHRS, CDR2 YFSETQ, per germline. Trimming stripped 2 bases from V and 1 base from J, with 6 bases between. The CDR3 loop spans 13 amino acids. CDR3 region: CASSFEGNTEAFF. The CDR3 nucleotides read TGCGCCAGCAGCTTTGAGGGGAACACTGAAGCTTTCTTT.

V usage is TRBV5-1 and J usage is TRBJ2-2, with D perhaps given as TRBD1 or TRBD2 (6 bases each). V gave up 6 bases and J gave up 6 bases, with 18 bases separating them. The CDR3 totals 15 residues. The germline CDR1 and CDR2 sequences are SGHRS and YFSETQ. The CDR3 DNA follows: TGCGCCAGCAAAGCAGGGGACTCCCGCTCCGGGGAGCTGTTTTTT. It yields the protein CASKAGDSRSGELFF.

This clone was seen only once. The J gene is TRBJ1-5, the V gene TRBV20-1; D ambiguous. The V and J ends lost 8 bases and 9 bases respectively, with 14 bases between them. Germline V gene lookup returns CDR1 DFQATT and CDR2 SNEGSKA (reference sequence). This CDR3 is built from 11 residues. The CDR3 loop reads CSTTHNGPQHF. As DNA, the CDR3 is TGCAGTACTACTCATAATGGGCCCCAGCATTTT.

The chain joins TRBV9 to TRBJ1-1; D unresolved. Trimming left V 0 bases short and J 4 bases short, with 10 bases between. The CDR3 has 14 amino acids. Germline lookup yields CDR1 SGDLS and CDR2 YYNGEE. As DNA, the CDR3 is TGTGCCAGCAGCGTAGCGGATACGGGCACTGAAGCTTTCTTT. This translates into CASSVADTGTEAFF.

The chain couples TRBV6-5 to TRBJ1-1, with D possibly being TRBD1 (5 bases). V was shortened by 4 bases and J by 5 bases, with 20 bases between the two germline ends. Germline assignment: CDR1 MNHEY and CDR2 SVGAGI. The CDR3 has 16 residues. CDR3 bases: TGTGCCAGCAGTTCGGGGAGGGGAAGTTTGATGACTGAAGCTTTCTTT. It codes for CASSSGRGSLMTEAFF.

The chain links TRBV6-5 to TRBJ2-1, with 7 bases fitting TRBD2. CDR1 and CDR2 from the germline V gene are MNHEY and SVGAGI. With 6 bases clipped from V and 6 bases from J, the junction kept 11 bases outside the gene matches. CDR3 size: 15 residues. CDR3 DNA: TGTGCCAGCAGCCCCCCGGGAGCGGGAACCAATGAGCAGTTCTTC. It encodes CASSPPGAGTNEQFF.

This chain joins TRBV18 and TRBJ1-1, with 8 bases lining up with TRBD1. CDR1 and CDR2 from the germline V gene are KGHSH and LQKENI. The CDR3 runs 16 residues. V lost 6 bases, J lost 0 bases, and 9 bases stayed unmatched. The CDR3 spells CASSPIPGQVNTEAFF. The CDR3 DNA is TGTGCCAGCTCTCCCATCCCGGGACAGGTGAACACTGAAGCTTTCTTT.

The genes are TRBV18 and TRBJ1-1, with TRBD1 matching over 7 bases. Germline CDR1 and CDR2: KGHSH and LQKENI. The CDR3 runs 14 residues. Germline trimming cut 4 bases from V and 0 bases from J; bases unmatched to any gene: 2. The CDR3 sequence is CASSQGQLNTEAFF. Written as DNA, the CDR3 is TGTGCCAGCTCACAGGGACAGCTGAACACTGAAGCTTTCTTT.

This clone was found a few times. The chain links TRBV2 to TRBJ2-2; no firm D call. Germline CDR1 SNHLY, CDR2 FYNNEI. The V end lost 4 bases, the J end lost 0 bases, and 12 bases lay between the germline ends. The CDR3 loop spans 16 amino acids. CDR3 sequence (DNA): TGTGCCAGCAGTGCTCCGGGTCCCCCGAACACCGGGGAGCTGTTTTTT. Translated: CASSAPGPPNTGELFF.

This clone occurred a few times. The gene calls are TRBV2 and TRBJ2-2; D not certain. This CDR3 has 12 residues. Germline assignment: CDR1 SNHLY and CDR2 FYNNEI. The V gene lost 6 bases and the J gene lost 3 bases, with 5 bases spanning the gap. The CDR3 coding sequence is TGTGCCAGCAGCGCTTACACCGGGGAGCTGTTTTTT. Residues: CASSAYTGELFF.

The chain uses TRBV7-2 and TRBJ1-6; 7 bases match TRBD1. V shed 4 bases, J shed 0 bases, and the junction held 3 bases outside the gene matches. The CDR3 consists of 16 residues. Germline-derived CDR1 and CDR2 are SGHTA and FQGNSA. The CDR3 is CASSSGQSSYNSPLHF. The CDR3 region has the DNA TGTGCCAGCAGCTCGGGACAGAGCTCCTATAATTCACCCCTCCACTTT. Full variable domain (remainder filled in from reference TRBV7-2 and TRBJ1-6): GAGVSQSPSNKVTEKGKDVELRCDPISGHTALYWYRQSLGQGLEFLIYFQGNSAPDKSGLPSDRFSAERTGGSVSTLTIQRTQQEDSAVYLCASSSGQSSYNSPLHFGNGTRLTVT.

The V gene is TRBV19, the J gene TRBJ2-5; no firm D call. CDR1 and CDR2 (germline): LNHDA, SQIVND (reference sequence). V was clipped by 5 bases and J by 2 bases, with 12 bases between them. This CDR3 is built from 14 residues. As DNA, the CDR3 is TGTGCCAGTAGTCCTGGGCCAGTTCAAGAGACCCAGTACTTC. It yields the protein CASSPGPVQETQYF.

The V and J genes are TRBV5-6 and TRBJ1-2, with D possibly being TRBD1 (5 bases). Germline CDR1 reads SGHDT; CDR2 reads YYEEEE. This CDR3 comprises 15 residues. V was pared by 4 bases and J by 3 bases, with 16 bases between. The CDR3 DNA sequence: TGTGCCAGCAGCCAAAGGGGCAGGGTGGACTATGGCTACACCTTC. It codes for CASSQRGRVDYGYTF.

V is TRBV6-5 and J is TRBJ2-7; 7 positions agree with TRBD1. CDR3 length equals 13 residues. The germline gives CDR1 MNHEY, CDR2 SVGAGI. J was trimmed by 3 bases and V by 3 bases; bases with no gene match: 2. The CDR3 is CASSYTGDYEQYV. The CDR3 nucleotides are TGTGCCAGCAGTTATACAGGGGACTACGAGCAGTACGTC.

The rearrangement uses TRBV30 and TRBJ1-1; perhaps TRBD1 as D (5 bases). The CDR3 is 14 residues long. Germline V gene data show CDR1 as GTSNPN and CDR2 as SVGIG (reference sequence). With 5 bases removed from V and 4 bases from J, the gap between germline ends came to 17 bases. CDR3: CAWETIAGGTEAFF. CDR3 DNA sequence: TGTGCCTGGGAGACAATCGCGGGGGGCACTGAAGCTTTCTTT.

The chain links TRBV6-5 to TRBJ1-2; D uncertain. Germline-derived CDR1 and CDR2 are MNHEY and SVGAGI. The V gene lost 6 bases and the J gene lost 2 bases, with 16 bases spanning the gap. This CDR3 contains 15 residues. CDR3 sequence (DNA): TGTGCCAGCAGAAGGCAGCCCTCGGGGAACTATGGCTACACCTTC. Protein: CASRRQPSGNYGYTF.

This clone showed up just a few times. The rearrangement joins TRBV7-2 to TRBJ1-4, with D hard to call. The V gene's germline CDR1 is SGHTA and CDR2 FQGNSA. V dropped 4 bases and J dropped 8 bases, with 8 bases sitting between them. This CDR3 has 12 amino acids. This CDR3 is CASSYWGEKLFF. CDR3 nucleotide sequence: TGTGCCAGCAGCTATTGGGGAGAAAAACTGTTTTTT.

The CDR3 loop reads CASRETGARGSQYF. CDR3 DNA: TGTGCCAGCAGAGAAACAGGGGCCCGCGGGTCCCAGTACTTC. The chain is built from TRBV6-6 and TRBJ2-5; 7 bases map to TRBD1. Germline assignment: CDR1 MNHNY and CDR2 SVGAGI (reference sequence). The CDR3 contains 14 residues. V was pared by 6 bases and J by 9 bases, with 13 bases of the junction left unmatched.

The CDR3 spells CASSPAHSGGRGYEQYV. The CDR3 DNA is TGTGCCAGCTCACCAGCCCATAGCGGGGGTAGGGGATACGAGCAGTACGTC. The chain links TRBV18 to TRBJ2-7; 9 nucleotides match TRBD2. V gave up 2 bases and J gave up 4 bases; unmatched junction bases: 12. Germline values: CDR1 KGHSH, CDR2 LQKENI. The CDR3 loop spans 17 amino acids.

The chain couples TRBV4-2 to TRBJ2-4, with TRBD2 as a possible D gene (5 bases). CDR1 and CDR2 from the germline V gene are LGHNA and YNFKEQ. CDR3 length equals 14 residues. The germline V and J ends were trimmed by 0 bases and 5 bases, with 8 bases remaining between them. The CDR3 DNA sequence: TGTGCCAGCAGCCAAGAGCGGGTCCAAAACATTCAGTACTTC. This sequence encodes CASSQERVQNIQYF.

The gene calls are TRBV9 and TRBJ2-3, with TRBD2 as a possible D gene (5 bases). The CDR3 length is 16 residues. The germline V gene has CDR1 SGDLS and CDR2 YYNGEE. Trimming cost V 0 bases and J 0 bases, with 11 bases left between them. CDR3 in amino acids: CASSVAPAGSTDTQYF. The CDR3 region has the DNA TGTGCCAGCAGCGTAGCCCCCGCGGGTAGCACAGATACGCAGTATTTT.

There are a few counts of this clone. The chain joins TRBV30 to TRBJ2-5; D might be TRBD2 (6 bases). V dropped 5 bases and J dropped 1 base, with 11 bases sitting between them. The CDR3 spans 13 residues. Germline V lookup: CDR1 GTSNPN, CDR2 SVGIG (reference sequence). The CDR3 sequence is CAWGRNSQETQYF. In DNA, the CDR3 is TGTGCCTGGGGGAGGAACAGCCAAGAGACCCAGTACTTC.

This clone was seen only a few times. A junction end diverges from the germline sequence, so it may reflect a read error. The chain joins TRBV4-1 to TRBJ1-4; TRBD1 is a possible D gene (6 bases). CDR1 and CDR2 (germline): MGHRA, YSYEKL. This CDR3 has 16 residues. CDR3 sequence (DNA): TGCGCCAGCAGCCAAGATTGGAGGCAGGGGAATGCAAAACTGTTTTTT. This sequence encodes CASSQDWRQGNAKLFF.

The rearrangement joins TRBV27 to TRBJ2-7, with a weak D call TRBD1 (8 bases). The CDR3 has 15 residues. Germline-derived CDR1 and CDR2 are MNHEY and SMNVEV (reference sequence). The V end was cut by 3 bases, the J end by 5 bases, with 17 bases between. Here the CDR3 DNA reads TGTGCCAGCAGTTTTACAGGGGGGGTTCCTAACGAGCAGTACTTC. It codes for CASSFTGGVPNEQYF.

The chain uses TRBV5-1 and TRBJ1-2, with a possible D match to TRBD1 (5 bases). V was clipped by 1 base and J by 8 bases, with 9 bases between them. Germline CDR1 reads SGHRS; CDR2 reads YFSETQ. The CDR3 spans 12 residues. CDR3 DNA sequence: TGCGCCAGCAGCTTGCCAGGGATGGGCTACACCTTC. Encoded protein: CASSLPGMGYTF.